The sequence of this T cell receptor (beta chain) was determined in a study of monozygotic twins with inflammatory bowel disease. Study findings and constraints: IBD patients showed reduced TCRbeta diversity (inverse Simpson) versus healthy co-twins.

Concerning this clonotype itself: Its antigen is as yet unknown.

Nested PCRs of about 17 and 10 cycles, two in total, were run on TCRalpha and TCRbeta cDNA. TCRdb re-called the 5' RACE reads and shows each CDR3 protein once, DNA omitted. This sample's clone table lists 200,000 to 250,000 distinct CDR3 sequences. The CDR3 has 15 residues. Sampling involved one blood draw (under 2.7 ml) for every donor. The template was total RNA from whole blood, with no T cell sorting. Sequencing used blood. The genes are TRBV12-3 or TRBV12-4 and TRBJ1-5. The receptor was derived from a human donor with ulcerative colitis or Crohn's disease, or a healthy co-twin of an affected twin (not recorded which). CDR3 protein: CASSQESYSNQPQHF.